This T cell receptor beta chain was sequenced for a study of T-cell memory formation after mild COVID-19. Findings of the study overall: Cross-reactive memory apparently joined, as some responding clones appeared in pre-infection memory. Clones that contracted from day 15 to 85 were balanced CD4/CD8, while later expanders leaned CD4+.

The CDR3 contains 15 residues. Deletions cut 3 bases from V and 0 bases from J, with 11 bases between. 5'RACE with constant-segment primers yielded barcoded, UMI-tagged TCR alpha and TCR beta cDNA libraries. TCRdb passed the 5' RACE reads through MiXCR, listing each CDR3 protein once. Among about 150,000 distinct CDR3 sequences listed, about 14% were seen once. Turning to this clonotype: Its target is unknown.

This receptor was identified in an adult woman who had mild COVID-19 (a few samples of this study predate the infection). Cell type and time point are not known. Sequenced: PBMCs or a T cell subset sorted from them (not recorded which). The chain combines TRBV12-3 or TRBV12-4 with TRBJ1-1; D perhaps matches TRBD1 (5 bases). The CDR3 reads CASSLGGGLNTEAFF. The CDR3 DNA is TGTGCCAGCAGTTTGGGGGGTGGTCTGAACACTGAAGCTTTCTTT.